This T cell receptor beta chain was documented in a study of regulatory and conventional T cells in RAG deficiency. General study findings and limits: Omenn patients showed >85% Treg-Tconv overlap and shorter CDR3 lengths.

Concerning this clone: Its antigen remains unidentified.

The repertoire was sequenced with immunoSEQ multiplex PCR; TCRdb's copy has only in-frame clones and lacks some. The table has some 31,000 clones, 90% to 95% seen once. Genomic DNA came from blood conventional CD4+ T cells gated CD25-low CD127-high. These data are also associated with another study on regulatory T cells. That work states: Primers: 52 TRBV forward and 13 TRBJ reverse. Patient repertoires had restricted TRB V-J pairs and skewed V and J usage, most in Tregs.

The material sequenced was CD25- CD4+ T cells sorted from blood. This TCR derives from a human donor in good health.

CDR3 sequence (DNA): TGTGCCAGTAGTAGCGGGGGGGCAACAGATACGCAGTATTTT. Its translation: CASSSGGATDTQYF. The rearrangement links TRBV19 to TRBJ2-3, with TRBD2 matching 9 bases. V trimming: 4 bases; J trimming: 3 bases; junction bases outside the gene matches: 2. The CDR3 is 14 amino acids. The V gene's germline CDR1 is LNHDA and CDR2 SQIVND (reference sequence).